This T cell receptor beta chain comes out of a study of cytomegalovirus exposure and HLA in healthy donors. Study context: As released early, the data held 65 million to 90 million unique TCRs from HLA-typed donors. Broader study findings: Certain sequence variants were highly shared and formed a cluster, and this cluster was likely a sequencing artifact.

On this clone itself: Antigen: not known.

These donors counted as nominally healthy when sampled, but unrecorded immune exposures were likely. PCR amplification relied on 60 Vbeta primers (plus 13 Jbeta primers). Source study methods: Later, an analysis found approximately 80 million unique TCR beta chains, and roughly 9.9 million of these were shared. The method was immunoSEQ multiplex PCR; TCRdb's version includes in-frame clones alone and lacks a portion of them. The V and J calls and clone size are taken from that table; D and trimming were inferred from the DNA. This table holds 200,000 to 250,000 clones, 70% to 85% found once. This CDR3 has 11 amino acids. Germline V gene lookup returns CDR1 SNHLY and CDR2 FYNNEI. Losses at the gene ends were 6 bases for V and 12 bases for J; bases not matched to a gene: 4.

The receptor was isolated from a male donor in good health and CMV-seronegative. Sequenced input: PBMCs. V and J are TRBV2 and TRBJ2-1, with 8 bases aligning to TRBD1. The CDR3 region is CASRTGDGQFF. CDR3 DNA: TGTGCCAGCAGGACAGGGGATGGGCAGTTCTTC.